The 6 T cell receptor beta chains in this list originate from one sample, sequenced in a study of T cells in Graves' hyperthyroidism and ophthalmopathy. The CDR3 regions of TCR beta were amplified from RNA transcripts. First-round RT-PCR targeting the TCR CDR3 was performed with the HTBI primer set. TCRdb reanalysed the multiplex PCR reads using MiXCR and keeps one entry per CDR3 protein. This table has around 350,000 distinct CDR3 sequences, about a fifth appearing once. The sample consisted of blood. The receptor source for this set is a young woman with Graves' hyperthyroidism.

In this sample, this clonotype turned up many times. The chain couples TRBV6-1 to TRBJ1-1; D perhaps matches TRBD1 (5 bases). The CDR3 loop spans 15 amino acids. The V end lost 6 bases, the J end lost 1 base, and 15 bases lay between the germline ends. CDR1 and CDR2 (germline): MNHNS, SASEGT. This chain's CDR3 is CASRVYGTGNTEAFF. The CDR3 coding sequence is TGTGCCAGCAGAGTTTACGGGACCGGGAACACTGAAGCTTTCTTT.

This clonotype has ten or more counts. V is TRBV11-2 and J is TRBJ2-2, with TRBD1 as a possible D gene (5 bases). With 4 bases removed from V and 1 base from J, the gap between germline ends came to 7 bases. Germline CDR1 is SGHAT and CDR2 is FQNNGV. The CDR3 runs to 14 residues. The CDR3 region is CASSYRGNTGELFF. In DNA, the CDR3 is TGTGCCAGCAGCTATAGGGGGAACACCGGGGAGCTGTTTTTT.

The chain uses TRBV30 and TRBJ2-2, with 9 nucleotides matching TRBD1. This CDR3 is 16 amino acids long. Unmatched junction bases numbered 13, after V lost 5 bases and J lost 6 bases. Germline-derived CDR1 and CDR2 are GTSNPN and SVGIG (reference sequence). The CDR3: CAWFGQGSFSSGELFF. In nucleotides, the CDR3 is TGTGCCTGGTTCGGACAGGGGTCATTCTCTTCCGGGGAGCTGTTTTTT.

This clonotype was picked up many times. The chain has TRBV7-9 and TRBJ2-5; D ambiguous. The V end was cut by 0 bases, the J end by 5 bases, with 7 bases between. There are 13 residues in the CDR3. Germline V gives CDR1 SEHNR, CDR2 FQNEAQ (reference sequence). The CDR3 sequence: CASSLADMETQYF. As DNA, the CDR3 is TGTGCCAGCAGCTTAGCGGATATGGAGACCCAGTACTTC.

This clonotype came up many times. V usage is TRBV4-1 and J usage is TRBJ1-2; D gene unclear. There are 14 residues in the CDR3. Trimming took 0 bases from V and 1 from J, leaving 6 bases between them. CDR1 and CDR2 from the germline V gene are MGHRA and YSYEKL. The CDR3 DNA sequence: TGCGCCAGCAGCCAAGAATCCATTAACTATGGCTACACCTTC. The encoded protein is CASSQESINYGYTF.

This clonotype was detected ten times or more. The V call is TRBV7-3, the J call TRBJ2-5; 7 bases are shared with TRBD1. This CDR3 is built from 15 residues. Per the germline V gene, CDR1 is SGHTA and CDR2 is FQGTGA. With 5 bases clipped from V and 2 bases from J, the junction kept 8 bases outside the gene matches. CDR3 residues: CASSISRDSQETQYF. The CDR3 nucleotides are TGTGCCAGCAGCATATCCCGGGACAGTCAAGAGACCCAGTACTTC.